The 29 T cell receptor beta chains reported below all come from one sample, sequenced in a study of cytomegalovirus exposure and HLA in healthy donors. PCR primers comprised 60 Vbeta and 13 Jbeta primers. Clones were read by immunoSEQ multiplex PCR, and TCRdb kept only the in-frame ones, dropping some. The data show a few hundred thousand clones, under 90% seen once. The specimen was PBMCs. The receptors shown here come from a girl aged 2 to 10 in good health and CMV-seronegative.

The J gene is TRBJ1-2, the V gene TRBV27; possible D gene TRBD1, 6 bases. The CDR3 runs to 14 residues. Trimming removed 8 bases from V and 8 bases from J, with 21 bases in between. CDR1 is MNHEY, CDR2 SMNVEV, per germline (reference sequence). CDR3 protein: CASRQWGRGGGYTF. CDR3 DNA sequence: TGTGCCAGCCGTCAATGGGGTAGGGGGGGCGGCTACACCTTC.

CDR3 coding DNA: TGCGCCAGCAGCTTGGGGGACAGGGGCGACATTCAGTACTTC. Translating gives CASSLGDRGDIQYF. The genes are TRBV5-1 and TRBJ2-4; TRBD1 agrees at 10 bases. V was pared by 0 bases and J by 8 bases, with 2 bases of the junction left unmatched. CDR1 SGHRS and CDR2 YFSETQ come from the germline V gene. CDR3 size: 14 residues.

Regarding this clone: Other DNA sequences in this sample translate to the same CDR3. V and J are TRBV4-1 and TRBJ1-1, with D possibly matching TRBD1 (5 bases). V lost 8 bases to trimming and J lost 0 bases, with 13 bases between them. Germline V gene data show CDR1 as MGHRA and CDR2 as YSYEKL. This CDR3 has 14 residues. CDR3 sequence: CASRKDKMNTEAFF. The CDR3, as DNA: TGCGCCAGCCGCAAGGACAAAATGAACACTGAAGCTTTCTTT.

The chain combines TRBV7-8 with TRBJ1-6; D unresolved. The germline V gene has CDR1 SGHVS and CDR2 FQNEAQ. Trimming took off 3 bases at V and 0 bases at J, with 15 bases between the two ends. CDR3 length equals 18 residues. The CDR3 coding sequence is TGTGCCAGCAGCTTCTTGGGCCCGTTAAGCTCCTATAATTCACCCCTCCACTTT. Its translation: CASSFLGPLSSYNSPLHF.

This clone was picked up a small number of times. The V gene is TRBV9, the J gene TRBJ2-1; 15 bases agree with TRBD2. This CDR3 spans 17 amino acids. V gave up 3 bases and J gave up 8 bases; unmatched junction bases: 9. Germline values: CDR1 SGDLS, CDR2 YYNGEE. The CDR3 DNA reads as TGTGCCAGCAGCGATGGGACTAGCGGGGGGCTCTTCCATGAGCAGTTCTTC. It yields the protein CASSDGTSGGLFHEQFF.

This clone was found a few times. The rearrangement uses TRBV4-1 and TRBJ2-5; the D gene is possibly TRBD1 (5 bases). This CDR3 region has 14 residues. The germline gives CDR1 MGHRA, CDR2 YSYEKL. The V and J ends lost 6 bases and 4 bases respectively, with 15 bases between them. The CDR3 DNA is TGCGCCAGCAGTAAAACAGGTTTGAGAGAGACCCAGTACTTC. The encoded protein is CASSKTGLRETQYF.

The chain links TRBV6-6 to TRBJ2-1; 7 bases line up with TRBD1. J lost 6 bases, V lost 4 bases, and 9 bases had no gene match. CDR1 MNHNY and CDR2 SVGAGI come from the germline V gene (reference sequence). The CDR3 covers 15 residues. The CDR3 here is CASSSGTVIGNEQFF. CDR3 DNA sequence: TGTGCCAGCAGTTCAGGGACAGTAATTGGCAATGAGCAGTTCTTC.

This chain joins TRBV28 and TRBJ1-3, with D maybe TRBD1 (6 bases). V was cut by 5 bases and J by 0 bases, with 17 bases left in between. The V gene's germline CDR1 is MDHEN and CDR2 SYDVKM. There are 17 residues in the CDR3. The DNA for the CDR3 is TGTGCCAGCAGTCTTCTCTCCACAGGGATCTCTGGAAACACCATATATTTT. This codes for CASSLLSTGISGNTIYF.

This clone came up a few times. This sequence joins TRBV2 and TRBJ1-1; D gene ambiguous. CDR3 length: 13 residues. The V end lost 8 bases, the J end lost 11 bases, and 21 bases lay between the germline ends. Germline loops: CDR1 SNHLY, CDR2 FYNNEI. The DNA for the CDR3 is TGTGCCAGCGGGAGAGGAGCCCTGAATATTGCTTTCTTT. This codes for CASGRGALNIAFF.

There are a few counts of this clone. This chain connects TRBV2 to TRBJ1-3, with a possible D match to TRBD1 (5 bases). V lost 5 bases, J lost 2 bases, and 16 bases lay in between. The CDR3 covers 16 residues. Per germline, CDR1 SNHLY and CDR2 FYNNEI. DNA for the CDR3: TGTGCCAGCAGTACCCGTCTCAGGGCAACTGGAAACACCATATATTTT. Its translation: CASSTRLRATGNTIYF.

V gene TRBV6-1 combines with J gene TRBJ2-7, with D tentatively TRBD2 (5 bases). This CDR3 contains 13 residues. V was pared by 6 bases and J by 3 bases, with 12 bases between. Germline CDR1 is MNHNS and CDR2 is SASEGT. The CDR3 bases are TGTGCCAGCAGCAATGGAGGCTTCTACGAGCAGTACTTC. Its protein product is CASSNGGFYEQYF.

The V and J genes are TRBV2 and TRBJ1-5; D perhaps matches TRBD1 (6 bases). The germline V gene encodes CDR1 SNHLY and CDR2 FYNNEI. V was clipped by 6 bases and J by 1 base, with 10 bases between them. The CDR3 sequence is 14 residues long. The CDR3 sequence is CASRADRSNQPQHF. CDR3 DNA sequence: TGTGCCAGCAGAGCGGACAGAAGCAATCAGCCCCAGCATTTT.

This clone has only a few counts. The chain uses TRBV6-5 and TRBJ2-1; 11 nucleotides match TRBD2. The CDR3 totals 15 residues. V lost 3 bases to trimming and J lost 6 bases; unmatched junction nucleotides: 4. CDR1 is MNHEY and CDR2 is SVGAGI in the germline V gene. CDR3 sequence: CASSYSGGAVNEQFF. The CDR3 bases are TGTGCCAGCAGTTATAGCGGGGGGGCGGTCAATGAGCAGTTCTTC.

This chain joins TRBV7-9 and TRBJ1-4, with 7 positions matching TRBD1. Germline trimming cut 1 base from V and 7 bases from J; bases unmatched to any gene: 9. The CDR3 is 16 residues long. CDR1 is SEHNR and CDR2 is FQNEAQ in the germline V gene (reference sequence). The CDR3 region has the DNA TGTGCCAGCAGCTTAGAGGGGACAGTTAGAGGTGAAAAACTGTTTTTT. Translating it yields CASSLEGTVRGEKLFF.

The DNA for the CDR3 is TGCGCCAGCAGCCAAGACGGGAATCAGCCCCAGCATTTT. Protein: CASSQDGNQPQHF. This sequence joins TRBV4-1 and TRBJ1-5; D call uncertain. This CDR3 is built from 13 residues. Trimming left V 0 bases short and J 4 bases short, with 4 bases between. Germline CDR1 is MGHRA and CDR2 is YSYEKL.

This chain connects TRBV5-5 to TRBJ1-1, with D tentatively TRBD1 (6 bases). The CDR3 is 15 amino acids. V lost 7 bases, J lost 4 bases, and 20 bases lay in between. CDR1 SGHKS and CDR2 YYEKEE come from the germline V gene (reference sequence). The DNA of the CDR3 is TGTGCCAGCTCCCGGGCAGGGGAAGTTTCCACTGAAGCTTTCTTT. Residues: CASSRAGEVSTEAFF.

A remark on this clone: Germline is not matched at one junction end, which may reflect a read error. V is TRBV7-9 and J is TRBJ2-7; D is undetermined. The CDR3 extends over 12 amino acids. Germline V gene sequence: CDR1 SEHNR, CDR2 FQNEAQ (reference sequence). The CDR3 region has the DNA TGTTCCAGCAGCTCTCCCCTTCACGAGCAGTACTTC. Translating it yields CSSSSPLHEQYF.

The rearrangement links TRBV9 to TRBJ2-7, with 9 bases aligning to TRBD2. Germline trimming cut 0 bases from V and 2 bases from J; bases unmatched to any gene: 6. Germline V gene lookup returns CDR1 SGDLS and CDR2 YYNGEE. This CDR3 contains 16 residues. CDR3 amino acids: CASSVAAVAGAYEQYF. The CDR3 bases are TGTGCCAGCAGCGTAGCTGCGGTAGCGGGAGCCTACGAGCAGTACTTC.

CDR3 sequence: CAISEPMGRISTDTQYF. DNA of the CDR3: TGTGCCATCAGTGAACCGATGGGGCGTATTAGCACAGATACGCAGTATTTT. The chain employs TRBV10-3 and TRBJ2-3; tentative D call: TRBD1 (5 bases). Germline CDR1 and CDR2: ENHRY and SYGVKD. V was shortened by 3 bases and J by 0 bases, with 16 bases between the two germline ends. The CDR3 covers 17 residues.

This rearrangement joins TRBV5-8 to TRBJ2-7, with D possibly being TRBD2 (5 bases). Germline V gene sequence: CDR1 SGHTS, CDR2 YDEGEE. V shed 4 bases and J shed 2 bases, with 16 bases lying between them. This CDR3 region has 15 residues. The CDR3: CASSPMAWRAYEQYF. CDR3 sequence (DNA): TGTGCCAGCAGCCCTATGGCGTGGCGGGCCTACGAGCAGTACTTC.

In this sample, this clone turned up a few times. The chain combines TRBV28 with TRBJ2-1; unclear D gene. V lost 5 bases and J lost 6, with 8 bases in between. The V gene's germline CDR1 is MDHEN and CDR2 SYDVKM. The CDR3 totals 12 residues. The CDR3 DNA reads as TGTGCCAGCAGTGTCTGGGCCAATGAGCAGTTCTTC. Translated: CASSVWANEQFF.

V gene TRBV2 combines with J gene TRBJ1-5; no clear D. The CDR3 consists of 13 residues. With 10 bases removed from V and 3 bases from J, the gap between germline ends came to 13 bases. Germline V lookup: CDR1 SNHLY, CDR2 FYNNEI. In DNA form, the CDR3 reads TGTGCCACCAAGGAGGGATTCAATCAGCCCCAGCATTTT. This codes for CATKEGFNQPQHF.

In nucleotides, the CDR3 is TGTGCCAGCAGGTTCACACTAGCGGGACAGCAGTACTTC. It is translated as CASRFTLAGQQYF. This chain uses TRBV28 with TRBJ2-7, with 10 bases lining up with TRBD2. The J segment lost 8 bases and the V segment lost 6 bases, leaving 7 bases of the junction unmatched. Germline CDR1 and CDR2: MDHEN and SYDVKM. The length of the CDR3 is 13 residues.

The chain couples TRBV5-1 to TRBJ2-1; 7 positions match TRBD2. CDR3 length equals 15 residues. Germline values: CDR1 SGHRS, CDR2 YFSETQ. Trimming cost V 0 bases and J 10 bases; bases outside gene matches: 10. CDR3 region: CASSLGPGGREEQFF. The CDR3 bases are TGCGCCAGCAGCTTGGGACCGGGGGGACGGGAGGAGCAGTTCTTC.

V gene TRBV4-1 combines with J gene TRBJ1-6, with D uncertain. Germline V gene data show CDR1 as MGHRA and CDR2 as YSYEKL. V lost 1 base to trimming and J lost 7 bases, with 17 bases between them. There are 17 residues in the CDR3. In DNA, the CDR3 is TGCGCCAGCAGCCAAGCGCGGGGATGGCAGGTGAATTCACCCCTCCACTTT. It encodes CASSQARGWQVNSPLHF.

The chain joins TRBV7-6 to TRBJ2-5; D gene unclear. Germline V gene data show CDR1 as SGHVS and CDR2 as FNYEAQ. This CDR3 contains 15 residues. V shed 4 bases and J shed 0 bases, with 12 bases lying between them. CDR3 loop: CASSWLYRDQETQYF. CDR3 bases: TGTGCCAGCAGCTGGCTATACCGGGACCAAGAGACCCAGTACTTC.

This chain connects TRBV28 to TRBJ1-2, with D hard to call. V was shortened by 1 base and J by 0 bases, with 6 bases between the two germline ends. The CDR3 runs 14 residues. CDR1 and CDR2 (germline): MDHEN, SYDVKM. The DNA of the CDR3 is TGTGCCAGCAGTTTATATCACACTAACTATGGCTACACCTTC. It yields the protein CASSLYHTNYGYTF.

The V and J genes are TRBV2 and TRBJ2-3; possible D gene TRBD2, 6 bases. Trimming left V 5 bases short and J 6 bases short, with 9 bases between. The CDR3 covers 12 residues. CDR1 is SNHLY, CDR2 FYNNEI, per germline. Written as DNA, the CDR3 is TGTGCCAGCAGTTTAGCGGCTGATACGCAGTATTTT. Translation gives CASSLAADTQYF.

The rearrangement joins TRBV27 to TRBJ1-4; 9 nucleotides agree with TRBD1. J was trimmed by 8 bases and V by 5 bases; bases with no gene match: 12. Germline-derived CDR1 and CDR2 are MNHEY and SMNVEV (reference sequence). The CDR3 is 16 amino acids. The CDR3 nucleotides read TGTGCCAGCAGTCCATGGGGACAGGGAGAACGAGAAAAACTGTTTTTT. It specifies CASSPWGQGEREKLFF. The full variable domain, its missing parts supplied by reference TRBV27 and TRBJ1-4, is EAQVTQNPRYLITVTGKKLTVTCSQNMNHEYMSWYRQDPGLGLRQIYYSMNVEVTDKGDVPEGYKVSRKEKRNFPLILESPSPNQTSLYFCASSPWGQGEREKLFFGSGTQLSVL.